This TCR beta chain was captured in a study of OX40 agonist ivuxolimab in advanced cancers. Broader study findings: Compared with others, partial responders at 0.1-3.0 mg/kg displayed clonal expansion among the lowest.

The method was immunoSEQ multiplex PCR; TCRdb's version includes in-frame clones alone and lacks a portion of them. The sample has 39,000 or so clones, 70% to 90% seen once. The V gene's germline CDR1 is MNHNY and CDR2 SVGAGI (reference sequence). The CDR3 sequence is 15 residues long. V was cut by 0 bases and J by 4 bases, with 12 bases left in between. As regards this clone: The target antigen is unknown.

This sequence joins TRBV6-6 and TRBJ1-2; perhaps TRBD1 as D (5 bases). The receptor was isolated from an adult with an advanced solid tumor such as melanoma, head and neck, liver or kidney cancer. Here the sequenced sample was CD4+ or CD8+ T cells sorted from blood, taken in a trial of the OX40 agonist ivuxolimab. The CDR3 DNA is TGTGCCAGCAGTTACTCGGACAAGTCTGGCTATGGCTACACCTTC. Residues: CASSYSDKSGYGYTF.